This TCR beta chain was retrieved from a study of molecular identifiers for immune sequencing clone quantification. TCRdb called the PCR reads again in MiXCR, with one record for every CDR3 protein. The profile covers approximately 590,000 distinct CDR3 sequences, with roughly 25% appearing a single time and about 0.81% taken by the ten largest. In the case of this clonotype: The antigen remains unidentified. At one end, the junction sequence differs from germline, possibly due to a read error.

Germline values: CDR1 SGDLS, CDR2 YYNGEE. This CDR3 spans 14 amino acids. Overall study results and limits: Among effectors, clones above 20 RNA copies held over 98% of molecules; among naive cells, under 1%. Barcode sharing among identical TCR molecules could make large clones appear smaller.

The receptor was derived from a human donor in good health. Some libraries in this study had Jurkat cell RNA spiked in. Source material: naive CD8+ T cells from blood, with Jurkat cell RNA spiked in. As to subset: FACS-sorted CD8+CD4-CCR7+CD45RA+ naive T cells. The chain uses TRBV9 and TRBJ1-1, with TRBD1 as a possible D gene (6 bases). The CDR3 loop is CVSSVGGLNTKAFF. CDR3 DNA sequence: TGTGTCAGCAGCGTAGGGGGGCTGAACACTAAAGCTTTCTTT.